The rows below give T cell receptor beta chains drawn from one sample of a study of shared clonotypes between healthy human individuals. TCRdb's table, derived via immunoSEQ multiplex PCR, lists solely in-frame clones and lacks some. The sample has about 2 million clones, approximately 94% seen once. Material: naive CD8+ T cells sorted from blood. The receptors originated from a young man in good health. Each CDR3 is given without its conserved first and last residue. Fields, in order: V gene, CDR3 protein.

>TRBV28
ASSFGSYNEQF
>TRBV5-1
ASSLVGGHNEQF
>TRBV10-3
AISPAGETQY
>TRBV5-1
ASSLSQSPYEQY
>TRBV4-3
ASSQGLAKSYEQY
>TRBV27
ASSPFSGVSTDTQY
>TRBV6-1
ASSEWLWFSGNTIY
>TRBV7-8
ASSLAGTGDYQETQY
>TRBV5-1
ASSSSLAGGPPDTQY
>TRBV19
ASSITGTAYEQY
>TRBV6-6
SSQGMSYEQY
>TRBV2
ASRGQAQY
>TRBV28
ASSRPFTDTQY
>TRBV9
ASSATGNNDNEQF
>TRBV27
ASIGVGAPYEQY
>TRBV9
ASRKLAGDGEQY
>TRBV4-1
ASSQEPGGWTEAF
>TRBV2
ASSQGPSSYNEQF
>TRBV10-3
AISDRGKTSTDTQY
>TRBV5-6
ASSWDRNTGELF
>TRBV6-1
ASSEGGQGFSGYT
>TRBV7-9
ASSSGWGVGELF
>TRBV27
ASSHQRTSGGAF
>TRBV12-5
ASGPPWEQY
>TRBV7-6
ASSSHEGGYNEQF
>TRBV4-1
ASSQHGLGGVDEQF
>TRBV6-1
ASSESAGIGSPLH
>TRBV10-1
ASSELGSGSVYEQY
>TRBV25-1
ASTGQGHDEQF
>TRBV27
ASSHEGNNEQF
>TRBV4-1
ASSQADSRSAEAF
>TRBV9
ASSPRTDFYEQY
>TRBV5-1
ASSLGQGEVGYT
>TRBV2
ASRASGGTSLGETQY
>TRBV20-1
RGGTYEQY
>TRBV11-2
ASSLAGEYYEQY
>TRBV7-9
ASSFFDRQGTEKLF
>TRBV29-1
SVEDLAQGAGGEQF
>TRBV27
ASSFLNSGGAYEQY
>TRBV4-3
ASSRVWAANTGELF
>TRBV7-8
ASSTSLAGVTDTQY
>TRBV4-1
ASSPIGGSSYNEQF
>TRBV29-1
SVEDPDRGHETQY
>TRBV7-9
ASKGGNYGYT
>TRBV5-4
ASSTVSGPGSYEQY
>TRBV4-3
ASSLTSGNYNEQF
>TRBV14
ASSQGYNEQF
>TRBV5-6
ASSLAGFYNEQF
>TRBV5-1
ASSPRKGEGELNYGYT
>TRBV14
ASSLLAGGEQF
>TRBV5-1
ASSPWAREAANEQF
>TRBV7-9
ASSYWDTGELF